This entry concerns a single T cell receptor (beta chain). No cognate antigen has been identified for it. Per-nucleotide qualities are absent, and no much larger clonotype sits a single base away. The data were taken from a study of CD8 T cell repertoires and HIV-1 epitope variants (dated by TCRdb to about 2020). Notes on the research overall: T cells were stimulated in separate culture wells with each of twenty-five peptides representing autologous and known Gag and Nef epitope variants. A 1M T cell aliquot was kept as an uncultured baseline condition, separate from the approximately 83 T cell cultures. The epitopes tested covered three Gag epitope families plus Nef HW9 and YT9. A total of approximately 83 T cell cultures were run, with each culture condition done in triplicate except for one peptide, which was done in duplicate. T cells were enriched with the EasySep Human T Cell Enrichment Kit and co-cultured with equal numbers of autologous T cell-negative cells as antigen-presenting cells. The cultures were grown for 10 days in IMDM with gentamicin, and half of the media was changed on days 3 and 7 with IL-2, IL-7 and IL-15 added. Control conditions included a CMV, EBV and flu peptide pool, the Ebola AY9 epitope as negative control, and a no-peptide well.

Sequencing of TCR beta CDR3 regions was performed at survey depth on the immunoSEQ platform. The QIAamp DNA micro kit was used to extract genomic DNA from every cultured and uncultured CD8+ T cell population. The study's own analysis went as follows. Samples with fewer than 5,000 productive reads were excluded, resulting in the removal of about 6% of the 75 HIV peptide-stimulated cultures. Sequences were trimmed to CDR3 by a MANAFEST web app, and nonproductive sequences, CDR3s under 5 amino acids, and sequences not starting with C or ending with F/W were removed. For a clonotype to count as antigen-specific, the clonotype had to expand relative to the no-peptide control in at least 2 of 3 replicates at FDR 0.01, and only within one epitope family. A specific clonotype also had to show a frequency at least fivefold higher than in wells stimulated with peptides from other epitope families. Sourced from immuneACCESS, this table was stored by TCRdb with only in-frame sequences that have V and J called. A share of the clones is absent; for the studies checked, an unresolved V gene accounts for under half, and the remainder has no known explanation. The D gene and trimming were derived from the DNA, and the V and J assignments and clone size from that table. The sample profile shows roughly 7,000 clones; roughly 61% of them were found once. Together, the top ten hold 40% to 55% of the sample.

The EasySep Human CD8+ T Cell Enrichment Kit was used on day 10 to isolate CD8+ T cells from every culture. Reading from cysteine to phenylalanine, the CDR3 counts 13 amino acids. Just the 39-base CDR3 DNA is kept, in frame starting at base 1. From the germline V gene (reference sequence), CDR1 is MNHEY and CDR2 is SMNVEV. The V and J ends are trimmed by 3 bases and 1 base, leaving 4 bases between them. Study-wide conclusions, independent of this receptor: Roughly 5 clonotypes recognized the Nef KF9 family and one clonotype recognized the HW9 family, while no responses were seen to the TAALDMSHF plasma variant. The assay identified only TCR beta chains and indicated proliferation to antigen, not T cell function or cytokine profile. Nine or ten antigen-specific TCR beta clonotypes were identified, of which about six appeared to be cross-reactive for autologous or known escape epitope variants.

The TCR comes from a male donor with HIV. The material sequenced was cultured CD8+ T cells derived from PBMCs. The V and J segments used are TRBV27 and TRBJ2-1; there is no confident call for the D gene. The bases are TGTGCCAGCAGTTTGAAGTCCTACAATGAGCAGTTCTTC. Its coded protein is CASSLKSYNEQFF.